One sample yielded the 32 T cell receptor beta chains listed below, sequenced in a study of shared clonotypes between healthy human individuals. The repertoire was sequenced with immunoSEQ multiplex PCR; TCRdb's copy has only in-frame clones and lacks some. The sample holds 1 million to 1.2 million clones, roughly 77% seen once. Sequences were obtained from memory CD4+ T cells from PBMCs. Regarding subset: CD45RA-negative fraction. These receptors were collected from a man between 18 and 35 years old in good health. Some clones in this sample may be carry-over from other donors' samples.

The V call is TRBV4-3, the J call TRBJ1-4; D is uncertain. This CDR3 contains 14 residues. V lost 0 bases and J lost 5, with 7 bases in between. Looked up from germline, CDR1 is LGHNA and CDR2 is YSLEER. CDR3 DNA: TGCGCCAGCAGCCAAGAAAAGGGAAATGAAAAACTGTTTTTT. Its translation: CASSQEKGNEKLFF.

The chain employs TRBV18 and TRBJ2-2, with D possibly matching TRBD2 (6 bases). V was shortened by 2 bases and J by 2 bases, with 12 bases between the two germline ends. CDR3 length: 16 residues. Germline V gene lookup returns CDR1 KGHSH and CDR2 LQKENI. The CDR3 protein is CASSPYSGINTGELFF. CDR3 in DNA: TGTGCCAGCTCACCATATAGCGGAATAAACACCGGGGAGCTGTTTTTT.

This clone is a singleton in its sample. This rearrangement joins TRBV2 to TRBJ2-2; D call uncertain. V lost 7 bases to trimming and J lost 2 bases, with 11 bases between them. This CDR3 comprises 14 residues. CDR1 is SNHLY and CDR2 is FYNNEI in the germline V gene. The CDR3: CASKGRLNTGELFF. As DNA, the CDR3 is TGTGCCAGCAAAGGCAGATTAAACACCGGGGAGCTGTTTTTT.

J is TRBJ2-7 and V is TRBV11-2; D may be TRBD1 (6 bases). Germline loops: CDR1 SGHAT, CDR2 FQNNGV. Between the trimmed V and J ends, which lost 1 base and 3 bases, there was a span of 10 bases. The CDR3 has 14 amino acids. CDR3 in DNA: TGTGCCAGCAGCTTAGCTAGGGGGTACTACGAGCAGTACTTC. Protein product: CASSLARGYYEQYF.

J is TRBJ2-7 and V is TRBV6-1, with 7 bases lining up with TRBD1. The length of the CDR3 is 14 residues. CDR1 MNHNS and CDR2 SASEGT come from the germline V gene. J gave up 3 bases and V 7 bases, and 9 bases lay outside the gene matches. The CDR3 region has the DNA TGTGCCAGCACCACAGGGGTAGGCGGCTACGAGCAGTACTTC. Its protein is CASTTGVGGYEQYF.

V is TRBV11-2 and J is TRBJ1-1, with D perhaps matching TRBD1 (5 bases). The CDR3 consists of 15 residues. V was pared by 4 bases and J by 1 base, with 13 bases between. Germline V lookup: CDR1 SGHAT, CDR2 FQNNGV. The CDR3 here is CASSSPGRANTEAFF. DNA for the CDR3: TGTGCCAGCAGCTCCCCCGGCAGGGCGAACACTGAAGCTTTCTTT.

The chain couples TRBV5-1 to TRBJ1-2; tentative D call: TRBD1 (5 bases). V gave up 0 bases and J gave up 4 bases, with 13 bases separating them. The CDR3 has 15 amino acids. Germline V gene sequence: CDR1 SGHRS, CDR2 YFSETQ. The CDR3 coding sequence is TGCGCCAGCAGCTTGGATGGGGGACGTTTCTATGGCTACACCTTC. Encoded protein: CASSLDGGRFYGYTF.

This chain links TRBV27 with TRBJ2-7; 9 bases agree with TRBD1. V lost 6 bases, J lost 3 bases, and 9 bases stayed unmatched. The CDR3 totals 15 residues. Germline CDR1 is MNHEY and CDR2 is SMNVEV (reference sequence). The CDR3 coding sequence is TGTGCCAGCAGGAAACCGGGACAGGGAGGCTACGAGCAGTACTTC. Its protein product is CASRKPGQGGYEQYF.

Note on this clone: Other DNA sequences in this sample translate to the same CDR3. The CDR3 reads CASSLAGGPYEQFF. The CDR3 DNA reads as TGTGCCAGCAGCCTAGCGGGAGGGCCGTATGAGCAGTTCTTC. The chain couples TRBV28 to TRBJ2-1, with TRBD2 identical over 12 bases. This CDR3 is built from 14 residues. Germline CDR1 is MDHEN and CDR2 is SYDVKM. J was trimmed by 8 bases and V by 6 bases; bases with no gene match: 5.

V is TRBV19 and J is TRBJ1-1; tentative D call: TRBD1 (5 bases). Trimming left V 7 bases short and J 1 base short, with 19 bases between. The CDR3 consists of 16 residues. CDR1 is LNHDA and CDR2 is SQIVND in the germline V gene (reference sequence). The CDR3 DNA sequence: TGTGCCAGTACTCCATGGGGCGCCTCAGGGAACACTGAAGCTTTCTTT. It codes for CASTPWGASGNTEAFF.

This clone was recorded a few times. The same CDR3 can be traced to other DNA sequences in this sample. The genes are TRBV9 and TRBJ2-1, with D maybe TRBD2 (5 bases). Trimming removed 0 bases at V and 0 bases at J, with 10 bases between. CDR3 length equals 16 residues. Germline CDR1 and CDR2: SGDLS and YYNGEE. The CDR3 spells CASSVGGSSSYNEQFF. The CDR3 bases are TGTGCCAGCAGCGTAGGAGGGTCGAGCTCCTACAATGAGCAGTTCTTC.

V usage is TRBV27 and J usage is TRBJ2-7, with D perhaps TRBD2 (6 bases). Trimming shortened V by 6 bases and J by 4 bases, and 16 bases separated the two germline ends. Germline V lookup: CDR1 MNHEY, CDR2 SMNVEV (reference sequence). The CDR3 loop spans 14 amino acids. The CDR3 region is CASSPFGRLYEQYF. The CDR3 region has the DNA TGTGCCAGCAGCCCTTTTGGGAGGCTTTACGAGCAGTACTTC.

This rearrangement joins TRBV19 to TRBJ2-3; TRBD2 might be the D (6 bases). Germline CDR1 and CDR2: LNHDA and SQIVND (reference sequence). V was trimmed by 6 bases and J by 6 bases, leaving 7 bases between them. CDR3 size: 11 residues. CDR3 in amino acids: CASSAGDTQYF. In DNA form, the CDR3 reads TGTGCCAGTAGCGCGGGGGATACGCAGTATTTT.

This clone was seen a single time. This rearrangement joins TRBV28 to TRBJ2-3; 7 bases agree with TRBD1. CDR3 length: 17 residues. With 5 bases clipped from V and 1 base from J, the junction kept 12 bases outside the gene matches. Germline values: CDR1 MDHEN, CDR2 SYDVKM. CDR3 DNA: TGTGCCAGCAGTACACGCCAGGGGGAACTCGGCACAGATACGCAGTATTTT. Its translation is CASSTRQGELGTDTQYF.

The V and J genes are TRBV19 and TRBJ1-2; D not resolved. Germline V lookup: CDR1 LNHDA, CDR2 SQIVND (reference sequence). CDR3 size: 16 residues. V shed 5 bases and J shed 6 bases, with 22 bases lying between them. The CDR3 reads CASSLAGGPQWDGYTF. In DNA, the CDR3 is TGTGCCAGTAGTCTTGCAGGTGGCCCGCAATGGGATGGCTACACCTTC.

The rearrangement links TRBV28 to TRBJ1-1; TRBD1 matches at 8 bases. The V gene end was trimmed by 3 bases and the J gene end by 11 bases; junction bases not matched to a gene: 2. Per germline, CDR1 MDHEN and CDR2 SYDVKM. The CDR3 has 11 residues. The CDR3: CASSFRGRAFF. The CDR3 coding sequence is TGTGCCAGCAGTTTCAGGGGGCGGGCTTTCTTT.

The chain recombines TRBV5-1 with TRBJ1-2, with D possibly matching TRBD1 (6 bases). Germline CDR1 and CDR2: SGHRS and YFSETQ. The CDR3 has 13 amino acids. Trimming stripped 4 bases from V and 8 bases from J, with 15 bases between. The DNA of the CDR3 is TGCGCCAGCAGCCTACTCGTGGGGGGCGGCTACACCTTC. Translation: CASSLLVGGGYTF.

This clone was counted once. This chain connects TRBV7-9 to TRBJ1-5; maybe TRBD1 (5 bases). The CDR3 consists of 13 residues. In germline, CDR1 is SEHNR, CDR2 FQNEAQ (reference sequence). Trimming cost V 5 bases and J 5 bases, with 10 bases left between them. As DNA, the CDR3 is TGTGCCAGCAGCACAAGGGGCGATCAGCCCCAGCATTTT. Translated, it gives CASSTRGDQPQHF.

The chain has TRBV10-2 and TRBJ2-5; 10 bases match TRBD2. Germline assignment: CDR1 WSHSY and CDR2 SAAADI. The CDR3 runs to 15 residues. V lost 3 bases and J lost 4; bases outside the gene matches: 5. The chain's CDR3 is CASSDPAGGRETQYF. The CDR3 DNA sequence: TGCGCCAGCAGTGACCCAGCGGGAGGGAGAGAGACCCAGTACTTC.

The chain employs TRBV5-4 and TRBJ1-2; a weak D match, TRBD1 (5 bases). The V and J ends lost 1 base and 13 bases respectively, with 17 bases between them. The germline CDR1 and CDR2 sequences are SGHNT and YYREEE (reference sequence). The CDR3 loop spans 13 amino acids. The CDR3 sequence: CASSLRDRSSGTF. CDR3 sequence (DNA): TGTGCCAGCAGCTTGCGGGACCGATCTTCTGGCACCTTC.

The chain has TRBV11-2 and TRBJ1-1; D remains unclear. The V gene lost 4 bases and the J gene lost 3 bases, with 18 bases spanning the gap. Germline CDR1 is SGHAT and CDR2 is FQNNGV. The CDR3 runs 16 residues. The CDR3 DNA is TGTGCCAGCAGCTCGAGGTTGTCGGCCCTCTACACTGAAGCTTTCTTT. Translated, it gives CASSSRLSALYTEAFF.

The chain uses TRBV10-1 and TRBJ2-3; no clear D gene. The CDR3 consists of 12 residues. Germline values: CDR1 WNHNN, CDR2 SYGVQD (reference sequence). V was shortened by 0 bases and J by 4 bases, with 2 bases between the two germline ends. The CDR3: CASSESPDTQYF. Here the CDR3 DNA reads TGCGCCAGCAGTGAGTCTCCAGATACGCAGTATTTT.

The DNA of the CDR3 is TGTGCCAGCAGCCTCGAAGGACTAGCGGGATGGTGGATCTGCGAGCAGTACTTC. Protein product: CASSLEGLAGWWICEQYF. V usage is TRBV7-3 and J usage is TRBJ2-7; TRBD2 matches at 12 bases. Germline V lookup: CDR1 SGHTA, CDR2 FQGTGA. Germline trimming cut 5 bases from V and 6 bases from J; bases unmatched to any gene: 17. The CDR3 is 18 residues long.

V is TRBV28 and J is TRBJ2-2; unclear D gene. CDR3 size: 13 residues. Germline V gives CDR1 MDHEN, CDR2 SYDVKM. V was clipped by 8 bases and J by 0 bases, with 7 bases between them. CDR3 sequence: CASFRTNTGELFF. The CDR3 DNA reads TGTGCCAGCTTTAGGACGAACACCGGGGAGCTGTTTTTT.

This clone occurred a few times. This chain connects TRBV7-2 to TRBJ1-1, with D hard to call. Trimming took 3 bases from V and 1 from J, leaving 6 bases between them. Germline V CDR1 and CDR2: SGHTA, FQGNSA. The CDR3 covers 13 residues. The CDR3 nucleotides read TGTGCCAGCAGCTTCGGCTCGAACACTGAAGCTTTCTTT. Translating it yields CASSFGSNTEAFF.

CDR3 amino acids: CAINDGLQHTF. The CDR3 coding sequence is TGTGCCATCAATGACGGACTCCAGCACACCTTC. The chain employs TRBV10-3 and TRBJ1-2, with D uncertain. V was shortened by 7 bases and J by 12 bases, with 15 bases between the two germline ends. Germline V gene lookup returns CDR1 ENHRY and CDR2 SYGVKD. The CDR3 is made up of 11 amino acids.

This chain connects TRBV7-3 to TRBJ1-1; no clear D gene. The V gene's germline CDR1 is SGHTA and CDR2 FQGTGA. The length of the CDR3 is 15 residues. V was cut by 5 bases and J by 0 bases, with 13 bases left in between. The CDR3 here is CASSPTGQLNTEAFF. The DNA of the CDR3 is TGTGCCAGCAGCCCTACCGGGCAGTTGAACACTGAAGCTTTCTTT.

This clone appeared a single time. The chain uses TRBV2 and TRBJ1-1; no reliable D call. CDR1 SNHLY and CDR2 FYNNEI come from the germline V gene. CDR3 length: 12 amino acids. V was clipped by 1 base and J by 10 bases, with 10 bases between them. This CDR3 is CASSEGRGRAFF. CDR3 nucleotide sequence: TGTGCCAGCAGTGAAGGCCGAGGCAGAGCTTTCTTT.

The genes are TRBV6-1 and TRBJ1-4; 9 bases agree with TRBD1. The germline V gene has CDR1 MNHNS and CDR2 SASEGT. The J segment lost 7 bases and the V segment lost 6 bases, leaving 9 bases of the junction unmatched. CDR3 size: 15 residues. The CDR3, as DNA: TGTGCCAGCAGACCCCCGGGACAGGGATTTGAAAAACTGTTTTTT. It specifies CASRPPGQGFEKLFF.

The CDR3 reads CASSLDSRQETQYF. In DNA, the CDR3 is TGCGCCAGCAGCTTGGACAGCCGCCAAGAGACCCAGTACTTC. The V and J genes are TRBV5-1 and TRBJ2-5, with D unclear. V was shortened by 0 bases and J by 1 base, with 7 bases between the two germline ends. The CDR3 is 14 amino acids. CDR1 is SGHRS, CDR2 YFSETQ, per germline.

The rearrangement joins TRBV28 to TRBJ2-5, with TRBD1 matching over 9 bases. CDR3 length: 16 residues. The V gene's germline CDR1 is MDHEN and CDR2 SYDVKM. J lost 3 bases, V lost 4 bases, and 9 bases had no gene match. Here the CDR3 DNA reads TGTGCCAGCAGTTCTAGGACAGGGGTCGCGGAAGAGACCCAGTACTTC. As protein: CASSSRTGVAEETQYF.

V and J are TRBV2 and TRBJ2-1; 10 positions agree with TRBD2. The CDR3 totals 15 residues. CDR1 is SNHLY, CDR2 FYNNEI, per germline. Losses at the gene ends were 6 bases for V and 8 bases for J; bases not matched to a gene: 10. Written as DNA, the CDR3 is TGTGCCAGCAGGAACTTAGCGGGAGGCTTCGATGAGCAGTTCTTC. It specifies CASRNLAGGFDEQFF.